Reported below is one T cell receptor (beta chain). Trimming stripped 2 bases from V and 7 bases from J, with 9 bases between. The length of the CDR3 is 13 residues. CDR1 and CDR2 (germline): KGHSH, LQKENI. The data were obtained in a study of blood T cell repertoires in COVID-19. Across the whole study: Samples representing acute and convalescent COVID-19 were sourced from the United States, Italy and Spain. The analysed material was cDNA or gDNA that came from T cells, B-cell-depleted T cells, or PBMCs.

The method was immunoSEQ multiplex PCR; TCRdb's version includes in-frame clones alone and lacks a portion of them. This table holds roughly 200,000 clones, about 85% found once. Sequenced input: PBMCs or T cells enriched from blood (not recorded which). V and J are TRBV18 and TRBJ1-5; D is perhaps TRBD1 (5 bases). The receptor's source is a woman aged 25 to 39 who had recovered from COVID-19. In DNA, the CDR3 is TGTGCCAGCTCACCAGGCAGGGAACAGCCCCAGCATTTT. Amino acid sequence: CASSPGREQPQHF. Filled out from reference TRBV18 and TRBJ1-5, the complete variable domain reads NAGVMQNPRHLVRRRGQEARLRCSPMKGHSHVYWYRQLPEEGLKFMVYLQKENIIDESGMPKERFSAEFPKEGPSILRIQQVVRGDSAAYFCASSPGREQPQHFGDGTRLSIL.